These T cell receptor beta chains were read from a single sample in a study of early T cells in non-severe SARS-CoV-2 infection. TCRdb fed the 5' RACE reads into MiXCR, producing one record per CDR3 protein. The sample has 69,000 or so distinct CDR3 sequences, roughly 4.5% seen once. The source material was whole blood, sampled at baseline. These receptors all stem from an adult who was a healthcare worker with PCR-confirmed SARS-CoV-2 infection or an uninfected control (not recorded which). The donor label of this sample is uncertain. Each CDR3 is given with its conserved first and last residue. The D gene is left open where the match is weak. The listing skips clone size in some rows; elsewhere it reads once, few, many or a size class.

abundance: few; j_gene: TRBJ1-6; v_gene: TRBV5-5; d_gene: .; CDR3nt: TGTGCCAGCAGCTTCCAGCTTGGGGGTAATTCACCCCTCCACTTT; CDR3aa: CASSFQLGGNSPLHF
abundance: .; j_gene: TRBJ2-3; v_gene: TRBV5-6; d_gene: .; CDR3nt: TGTGCCAGCAGCGTAGATCGCACAGATACGCAGTATTTT; CDR3aa: CASSVDRTDTQYF
abundance: many; j_gene: TRBJ2-7; v_gene: TRBV25-1; d_gene: .; CDR3nt: TGTGCCAGCAGTATGCCAGGGGAGGCCTACGAGCAGTACTTC; CDR3aa: CASSMPGEAYEQYF
abundance: once; j_gene: TRBJ2-7; v_gene: TRBV10-3; d_gene: .; CDR3nt: TGTGCCATCAGCTATGGACAGAGCTACGAGCAGTACTTC; CDR3aa: CAISYGQSYEQYF
abundance: many; j_gene: TRBJ2-2; v_gene: TRBV6-4; d_gene: .; CDR3nt: TGTGCCAGCAGTGACCGGGTCAGCACCGGGGAGCTGTTTTTT; CDR3aa: CASSDRVSTGELFF
abundance: .; j_gene: TRBJ1-3; v_gene: TRBV12-3/TRBV12-4; d_gene: .; CDR3nt: TGTGCCAGCAGTTGGTTAGGGGCCAGCTCTGGAAACTCCATATATTTT; CDR3aa: CASSWLGASSGNSIYF
abundance: few; j_gene: TRBJ2-1; v_gene: TRBV27; d_gene: .; CDR3nt: TGTGCCAGCAGTTTATGGGGGGACTCCTTTGATGAGCAGTTCTTC; CDR3aa: CASSLWGDSFDEQFF
abundance: many; j_gene: TRBJ1-2; v_gene: TRBV14; d_gene: .; CDR3nt: TGTGCCAGCAGCCCGGGGGATTTTGGCTACACCTTC; CDR3aa: CASSPGDFGYTF
abundance: few; j_gene: TRBJ1-2; v_gene: TRBV20-1; d_gene: .; CDR3nt: TGCAGTGCTGGAGGGGCGGCTAACTATGGCTACACCTTC; CDR3aa: CSAGGAANYGYTF
abundance: many; j_gene: TRBJ1-1; v_gene: TRBV12-3/TRBV12-4; d_gene: TRBD1; CDR3nt: TGTGCCAGCAGTTTAGGGACAGGGGGCAACACTGAAGCTTTCTTT; CDR3aa: CASSLGTGGNTEAFF
abundance: many; j_gene: TRBJ2-5; v_gene: TRBV6-1; d_gene: .; CDR3nt: TGTGCCAGCCTCCGCCAGACCCAGTACTTC; CDR3aa: CASLRQTQYF
abundance: many; j_gene: TRBJ1-4; v_gene: TRBV6-5; d_gene: TRBD1; CDR3nt: TGTGCCAGCAGTTACACGGGGACAGCTAGGGAAAAACTGTTTTTT; CDR3aa: CASSYTGTAREKLFF
abundance: .; j_gene: TRBJ1-4; v_gene: TRBV4-1; d_gene: .; CDR3nt: TGCGCCAGCAGCCAAGTATTGCAGGGTTTGAGGGCTAATGAAAAACTGTTTTTT; CDR3aa: CASSQVLQGLRANEKLFF
abundance: few; j_gene: TRBJ1-5; v_gene: TRBV7-9; d_gene: TRBD1; CDR3nt: TGTGCCAGCAGCCTAGGGGGCGAAGGGAGCAATCAGCCCCAGCATTTT; CDR3aa: CASSLGGEGSNQPQHF
abundance: many; j_gene: TRBJ1-6; v_gene: TRBV27; d_gene: .; CDR3nt: TGTGCCAGCAGTTTTGAAAATTCACCCCTCCACTTT; CDR3aa: CASSFENSPLHF
abundance: few; j_gene: TRBJ2-3; v_gene: TRBV11-2; d_gene: .; CDR3nt: TGTGCCAGCAGCTTCATGACTAGGGCCTACTCTACTAGCACAGATACGCAGTATTTT; CDR3aa: CASSFMTRAYSTSTDTQYF
abundance: many; j_gene: TRBJ2-2; v_gene: TRBV7-3; d_gene: .; CDR3nt: TGTGCCAGCAGCTTAACCCCCCCAACGTACACCGGGGAGCTGTTTTTT; CDR3aa: CASSLTPPTYTGELFF
abundance: few; j_gene: TRBJ2-3; v_gene: TRBV28; d_gene: TRBD1; CDR3nt: TGTGCCAGCACTTACCGACAGGGAAACACAGATACGCAGTATTTT; CDR3aa: CASTYRQGNTDTQYF
abundance: many; j_gene: TRBJ1-1; v_gene: TRBV4-2; d_gene: .; CDR3nt: TGTGCCAGCAGCCAAGCCCTTGGTGCAAACACTGAAGCTTTCTTT; CDR3aa: CASSQALGANTEAFF
abundance: many; j_gene: TRBJ2-1; v_gene: TRBV3-1; d_gene: TRBD2; CDR3nt: TGTGCCAGCAGCCAAGATAAGGGACTAGAGCAGTTCTTC; CDR3aa: CASSQDKGLEQFF
abundance: few; j_gene: TRBJ2-7; v_gene: TRBV11-2; d_gene: .; CDR3nt: TGTGCCAGTGAGGGGACCGCCTACGAGCAGTACTTC; CDR3aa: CASEGTAYEQYF
abundance: .; j_gene: TRBJ1-5; v_gene: TRBV4-3; d_gene: TRBD1; CDR3nt: TGCGCCAGCAGCCAAGAAGGGACAGGGTCTCGGAATCAGCCCCAGCATTTT; CDR3aa: CASSQEGTGSRNQPQHF
abundance: few; j_gene: TRBJ2-1; v_gene: TRBV12-3/TRBV12-4; d_gene: TRBD2; CDR3nt: TGTGCCAGCAGTTCGGGACTAGCCAATGAGCAGTTCTTC; CDR3aa: CASSSGLANEQFF
abundance: many; j_gene: TRBJ1-5; v_gene: TRBV24-1; d_gene: .; CDR3nt: TGTGCCACCAGTGTCGGGAATCAGCCCCAGCATTTT; CDR3aa: CATSVGNQPQHF
abundance: .; j_gene: TRBJ2-5; v_gene: TRBV2; d_gene: TRBD1; CDR3nt: TGTGCCAGCAGACTCATGGACAGGGGGCAACAAGAGACCCAGTACTTC; CDR3aa: CASRLMDRGQQETQYF
abundance: few; j_gene: TRBJ1-6; v_gene: TRBV2; d_gene: TRBD1; CDR3nt: TGTGCCAGCAGGGTCCGGACAGGGGCGGTTGGATCACCCCTCCACTTT; CDR3aa: CASRVRTGAVGSPLHF
abundance: many; j_gene: TRBJ2-7; v_gene: TRBV7-6; d_gene: TRBD2; CDR3nt: TGTGCCAGCAGCTTAGTAGCGGGCGGGACCTACGAGCAGTACTTC; CDR3aa: CASSLVAGGTYEQYF
abundance: many; j_gene: TRBJ2-1; v_gene: TRBV7-6; d_gene: .; CDR3nt: TGTGCCAGCAGCATCCCACCCCCCGGACCAACCAATGAGCAGTTCTTC; CDR3aa: CASSIPPPGPTNEQFF
abundance: .; j_gene: TRBJ1-1; v_gene: TRBV2; d_gene: TRBD1; CDR3nt: TGTGCCAGACAGGGGTCCAGGAACACTGAAGCTTTCTTT; CDR3aa: CARQGSRNTEAFF
abundance: .; j_gene: TRBJ1-4; v_gene: TRBV30; d_gene: .; CDR3nt: TGTGCCACAGGGCAGAGGGAAAAACTGTTTTTT; CDR3aa: CATGQREKLFF
abundance: many; j_gene: TRBJ2-7; v_gene: TRBV6-2/TRBV6-3; d_gene: .; CDR3nt: TGTGCCAGCAGCCAGACCTACGAGCAGTACTTC; CDR3aa: CASSQTYEQYF
abundance: .; j_gene: TRBJ1-6; v_gene: TRBV9; d_gene: TRBD1; CDR3nt: TGTGCCAGCAGCGTAGGGGTGACAGGGGGTAATTCACCCCTCCACTTT; CDR3aa: CASSVGVTGGNSPLHF
abundance: many; j_gene: TRBJ2-1; v_gene: TRBV7-6; d_gene: TRBD2; CDR3nt: TGTGCCAGCAGCTTAGGATCAGCGGGGGGGATCAATGAGCAGTTCTTC; CDR3aa: CASSLGSAGGINEQFF
abundance: many; j_gene: TRBJ1-6; v_gene: TRBV7-6; d_gene: .; CDR3nt: TGTGCCAGCAGCTTAGGTCTGGGCGAAAATTCACCCCTCCATTTT; CDR3aa: CASSLGLGENSPLHF
abundance: many; j_gene: TRBJ1-4; v_gene: TRBV7-6; d_gene: TRBD1; CDR3nt: TGTGCCAGCAGCTTCGAGGGACAGGGGAATGAAAAACTGTTTTTT; CDR3aa: CASSFEGQGNEKLFF
abundance: .; j_gene: TRBJ1-6; v_gene: TRBV7-2; d_gene: .; CDR3nt: TGTGCCAGCAGCTTAGCTTCCCTGGGGGCTTCACCCCTCCACTTT; CDR3aa: CASSLASLGASPLHF
abundance: many; j_gene: TRBJ1-2; v_gene: TRBV18; d_gene: .; CDR3nt: TGTGCCAGCTCACCCGTGTCGGGGCCAGCTAACTATGGCTACACCTTC; CDR3aa: CASSPVSGPANYGYTF
abundance: few; j_gene: TRBJ1-2; v_gene: TRBV5-5; d_gene: TRBD1; CDR3nt: TGTGCCAGCTTCCAGGGGGACCACAAGGTCTATGGCTACACCTTC; CDR3aa: CASFQGDHKVYGYTF
abundance: few; j_gene: TRBJ2-1; v_gene: TRBV3-1; d_gene: .; CDR3nt: TGTGCCAGCAGCCCCCTTTGGACGGGGGTTAAAGAGCAGTTCTTC; CDR3aa: CASSPLWTGVKEQFF
abundance: .; j_gene: TRBJ2-3; v_gene: TRBV4-1; d_gene: .; CDR3nt: TGCGCCAGCAGCCACGAAGGCGGTACTAGCACAGATACGCAGTATTTT; CDR3aa: CASSHEGGTSTDTQYF
abundance: few; j_gene: TRBJ1-2; v_gene: TRBV7-2; d_gene: TRBD1; CDR3nt: TGTGCCAGCAGCTCGATCGGACAGGATGTGAGCTATGGCTACACCTTC; CDR3aa: CASSSIGQDVSYGYTF
abundance: few; j_gene: TRBJ1-5; v_gene: TRBV19; d_gene: .; CDR3nt: TGTGCCAGTAGTACCCGGGACCGCACCCAGCATTTT; CDR3aa: CASSTRDRTQHF
abundance: few; j_gene: TRBJ2-7; v_gene: TRBV20-1; d_gene: TRBD2; CDR3nt: TGCAGTGCTAGAGCGGTACTAGCGGGCATCCACGAGCAGTACTTC; CDR3aa: CSARAVLAGIHEQYF
abundance: few; j_gene: TRBJ2-7; v_gene: TRBV11-2; d_gene: TRBD2; CDR3nt: TGTGCCAGCAGCTTAGAGGGAGGGCACTCCTACGAGCAGTACTTC; CDR3aa: CASSLEGGHSYEQYF
abundance: medium-sized; j_gene: TRBJ2-6; v_gene: TRBV20-1; d_gene: .; CDR3nt: TGCAGTGCTAGAGAGGGTGCTGGGGCCAACGTCCTGACTTTC; CDR3aa: CSAREGAGANVLTF
abundance: few; j_gene: TRBJ2-7; v_gene: TRBV3-1; d_gene: TRBD1; CDR3nt: TGTGCCAGCAGGACAGGGGTTGAGCAGTACTTC; CDR3aa: CASRTGVEQYF
abundance: many; j_gene: TRBJ1-3; v_gene: TRBV15; d_gene: .; CDR3nt: TGTGCCACCAGCAGAGATCCGGGGCAGGCCTCTGGAAACACCATATATTTT; CDR3aa: CATSRDPGQASGNTIYF
abundance: many; j_gene: TRBJ1-6; v_gene: TRBV6-5; d_gene: .; CDR3nt: TGTGCCAGCAGTTACGGCAGTAATTCACCCCTCCACTTT; CDR3aa: CASSYGSNSPLHF
abundance: .; j_gene: TRBJ2-1; v_gene: TRBV13; d_gene: TRBD2; CDR3nt: TGTGCCAGCAGCTTCGGGACTAGCGGTCAAAGCTCCTACAATGAGCAGTTCTTC; CDR3aa: CASSFGTSGQSSYNEQFF
abundance: many; j_gene: TRBJ1-2; v_gene: TRBV3-1; d_gene: .; CDR3nt: TGTGCCAGCAGCCAAGGGAACTATGGCTACACCTTC; CDR3aa: CASSQGNYGYTF
abundance: few; j_gene: TRBJ1-1; v_gene: TRBV18; d_gene: .; CDR3nt: TGTGCCAGCTCACCGGAGACCAGGGGCACTGAAGCTTTCTTT; CDR3aa: CASSPETRGTEAFF
abundance: many; j_gene: TRBJ2-1; v_gene: TRBV12-3/TRBV12-4; d_gene: TRBD2; CDR3nt: TGTGCCAGCACCCGGGGGGGTAACAATGAGCAGTTCTTC; CDR3aa: CASTRGGNNEQFF
abundance: .; j_gene: TRBJ2-1; v_gene: TRBV5-4; d_gene: .; CDR3nt: TGTGCCAGCAGATTTACTGGGGCAGCGGACAATGAGCAGTTCTTC; CDR3aa: CASRFTGAADNEQFF
abundance: many; j_gene: TRBJ2-5; v_gene: TRBV18; d_gene: TRBD2; CDR3nt: TGTGCCAGCTCACCAGGACTAGCGGGGCTCGAGACCCAGTACTTC; CDR3aa: CASSPGLAGLETQYF